These 5 T cell receptor beta chains originate from one sample sequenced in a study of blood T cell repertoires in COVID-19. The method was immunoSEQ multiplex PCR; TCRdb's version includes in-frame clones alone and lacks a portion of them. The table records 250,000 to 350,000 clones, about 86% of them present only once. The material sequenced was peripheral blood. The receptors were gathered from a person aged 70 to 80 with COVID-19, enrolled during active disease.

This rearrangement joins TRBV7-8 to TRBJ2-1; tentatively, D is TRBD1 (6 bases). Trimming cost V 5 bases and J 5 bases, with 10 bases left between them. The CDR3 runs 13 residues. Germline lookup yields CDR1 SGHVS and CDR2 FQNEAQ. The CDR3 nucleotides read TGTGCCAGCAGCCTCGGGACAAACAATGAGCAGTTCTTC. Encoded protein: CASSLGTNNEQFF.

This clone was seen a few times. The CDR3 nucleotides read TGTGCCTGGAGTGTTCCCGGGAAGGATGGCTACACCTTC. As protein: CAWSVPGKDGYTF. This chain links TRBV30 with TRBJ1-2, with D unresolved. The V end lost 0 bases, the J end lost 6 bases, and 11 bases lay between the germline ends. The CDR3 covers 13 residues. Per the germline V gene, CDR1 is GTSNPN and CDR2 is SVGIG (reference sequence). The full variable domain, completed using reference TRBV30 and TRBJ1-2, is SQTIHQWPATLVQPVGSPLSLECTVEGTSNPNLYWYRQAAGRGLQLLFYSVGIGQISSEVPQNLSASRPQDRQFILSSKKLLLSDSGFYLCAWSVPGKDGYTFGSGTRLTVV.

The DNA for the CDR3 is TGTGCCAGCAGCTTAGGTTGGGGGGTGTCCTACAATGAGCAGTTCTTC. The encoded protein is CASSLGWGVSYNEQFF. This chain uses TRBV7-6 with TRBJ2-1, with a possible D match to TRBD2 (6 bases). Germline assignment: CDR1 SGHVS and CDR2 FNYEAQ. The CDR3 length is 16 residues. The V end lost 1 base, the J end lost 1 base, and 11 bases lay between the germline ends.

This chain uses TRBV9 with TRBJ1-5; no firm D call. Germline V gives CDR1 SGDLS, CDR2 YYNGEE. The germline V and J ends were trimmed by 2 bases and 0 bases, with 6 bases remaining between them. The CDR3 consists of 14 residues. The CDR3 loop reads CASSVTDSNQPQHF. CDR3 nucleotides: TGTGCCAGCAGCGTTACAGATAGCAATCAGCCCCAGCATTTT.

This chain connects TRBV4-3 to TRBJ2-5; 8 bases are shared with TRBD2. Losses at the gene ends were 1 base for V and 4 bases for J; bases not matched to a gene: 11. The CDR3 loop spans 17 amino acids. Germline V gives CDR1 LGHNA, CDR2 YSLEER. CDR3 residues: CASSQGRTTRGGETQYF. Here the CDR3 DNA reads TGCGCCAGCAGCCAAGGGAGGACAACCCGGGGGGGAGAGACCCAGTACTTC.